These 21 T cell receptor beta chains share one sample of origin, sequenced in a study of CD8+ T cells in alopecia areata. Investigators isolated RNA and reverse transcribed it into cDNA to act as the sequencing template. Generated by immunoSEQ multiplex PCR, the TCRdb table keeps only in-frame clones and is missing some. Of over 150,000 clones in the sample, roughly 56% were seen once. The material sequenced was CD8+ T cells sorted from blood. These receptor sequences come from a human donor in good health.

The rearrangement links TRBV19 to TRBJ1-6; D not resolved. The CDR3 is 17 residues long. V shed 0 bases and J shed 9 bases, with 18 bases lying between them. Looked up from germline, CDR1 is LNHDA and CDR2 is SQIVND (reference sequence). The CDR3 nucleotides are TGTGCCAGTAGTATAGATCGTCCCCGAGCCGTCGGTTCACCCCTCCACTTT. It translates to CASSIDRPRAVGSPLHF.

A remark on this clone: At one of its ends the junction is not consistent with the germline gene, which may arise from a read error. J is TRBJ2-3 and V is TRBV10-2; no definite D call. Germline loops: CDR1 WSHSY, CDR2 SAAADI. CDR3 size: 14 residues. The CDR3: CASSRAPYTDTQYF. DNA for the CDR3: TGTGCCAGCTCTAGGGCACCATACACAGATACGCAGTATTTT.

This clone has more than one count but fewer than ten. The gene calls are TRBV7-2 and TRBJ2-1; unclear D gene. V was pared by 7 bases and J by 0 bases, with 7 bases between. This CDR3 comprises 13 residues. Germline V gene sequence: CDR1 SGHTA, CDR2 FQGNSA. The CDR3 is CASKSSSYNEQFF. CDR3 nucleotides: TGTGCCAGCAAGTCATCCTCCTACAATGAGCAGTTCTTC.

Only one count was recorded for this clone. This chain joins TRBV5-6 and TRBJ2-7; D gene ambiguous. CDR1 and CDR2 (germline): SGHDT, YYEEEE. The CDR3 spans 13 residues. Trimming pared 0 bases from V and 4 bases from J, leaving 8 bases between. The CDR3 nucleotides are TGTGCCAGCAGCTTGGAATGGGCGTACGAGCAGTACTTC. Translation gives CASSLEWAYEQYF.

The chain employs TRBV2 and TRBJ1-1, with D hard to call. Trimming cost V 5 bases and J 6 bases, with 7 bases left between them. This CDR3 spans 11 amino acids. CDR1 is SNHLY, CDR2 FYNNEI, per germline. This chain's CDR3 is CASSWASEAFF. The CDR3 nucleotides are TGTGCCAGCAGTTGGGCTTCTGAAGCTTTCTTT.

The CDR3 coding sequence is TGTGCCAGCAGCTTAGCGGGGCCTCCCTATGGCTACACCTTC. Protein: CASSLAGPPYGYTF. This rearrangement joins TRBV7-9 to TRBJ1-2; D is possibly TRBD1 (5 bases). The CDR3 consists of 14 residues. Trimming stripped 0 bases from V and 4 bases from J, with 9 bases between. The germline V gene encodes CDR1 SEHNR and CDR2 FQNEAQ (reference sequence).

The chain links TRBV15 to TRBJ2-3; D perhaps matches TRBD1 (5 bases). The CDR3 runs 15 residues. CDR1 is LNHNV and CDR2 is YYDKDF in the germline V gene (reference sequence). The V end lost 6 bases, the J end lost 2 bases, and 15 bases lay between the germline ends. The DNA for the CDR3 is TGTGCCACCAGTGACAGAAAAACCATCACAGATACGCAGTATTTT. The encoded protein is CATSDRKTITDTQYF.

The chain combines TRBV13 with TRBJ1-1; 7 bases agree with TRBD1. The CDR3 covers 15 residues. Unmatched junction bases numbered 10, after V lost 5 bases and J lost 4 bases. The germline V gene encodes CDR1 PRHDT and CDR2 FYEKMQ (reference sequence). The CDR3 spells CASSPRTGVGTEAFF. In DNA form, the CDR3 reads TGTGCCAGCAGCCCTCGAACAGGGGTGGGCACTGAAGCTTTCTTT.

V is TRBV15 and J is TRBJ1-1; unclear D gene. In germline, CDR1 is LNHNV, CDR2 YYDKDF (reference sequence). The V and J ends lost 5 bases and 5 bases respectively, with 6 bases between them. CDR3 size: 11 residues. The CDR3 loop is CATSGRTEAFF. In DNA, the CDR3 is TGTGCCACCAGCGGGCGGACTGAAGCTTTCTTT.

This clone has more than one count but fewer than ten. V and J are TRBV2 and TRBJ2-7; 8 bases match TRBD1. Germline loops: CDR1 SNHLY, CDR2 FYNNEI. J gave up 1 base and V 3 bases, and 5 bases lay outside the gene matches. The CDR3 runs to 15 residues. The CDR3 spells CASSDSDRGSYEQYF. The CDR3 coding sequence is TGTGCCAGCAGTGACAGCGACAGGGGTTCCTACGAGCAGTACTTC.

V is TRBV25-1 and J is TRBJ2-7; D is unresolved. The CDR3 runs 17 residues. Trimming took 8 bases from V and 0 from J, leaving 23 bases between them. Germline CDR1 and CDR2: MGHDK and SYGVNS. The CDR3 DNA reads as TGTGCCAGCGCACTCCGTCTTAGTAGGACCTTCTCCTACGAGCAGTACTTC. Its protein product is CASALRLSRTFSYEQYF.

CDR3 protein: CASSTSQRNTEAFF. The CDR3 DNA reads TGCGCCAGCAGCACCTCCCAGAGGAACACTGAAGCTTTCTTT. The chain combines TRBV5-1 with TRBJ1-1; no clear D gene. Germline CDR1 SGHRS, CDR2 YFSETQ. Between the trimmed V and J ends, which lost 4 bases and 1 base, there was a span of 11 bases. The CDR3 is 14 amino acids. The variable domain in full, completed from reference TRBV5-1 and TRBJ1-1, reads KAGVTQTPRYLIKTRGQQVTLSCSPISGHRSVSWYQQTPGQGLQFLFEYFSETQRNKGNFPGRFSGRQFSNSRSEMNVSTLELGDSALYLCASSTSQRNTEAFFGQGTRLTVV.

This clone was counted a few times. The J gene is TRBJ2-2, the V gene TRBV13; D is undetermined. The V and J ends lost 7 bases and 4 bases respectively, with 7 bases between them. CDR3 length: 12 residues. Per germline, CDR1 PRHDT and CDR2 FYEKMQ (reference sequence). Written as DNA, the CDR3 is TGTGCCAGCATCGATTCCACCGGGGAGCTGTTTTTT. Protein sequence: CASIDSTGELFF. The full variable domain, with the rest looked up from reference TRBV13 and TRBJ2-2, is AAGVIQSPRHLIKEKRETATLKCYPIPRHDTVYWYQQGPGQDPQFLISFYEKMQSDKGSIPDRFSAQQFSDYHSELNMSSLELGDSALYFCASIDSTGELFFGEGSRLTVL.

The rearrangement uses TRBV15 and TRBJ2-1, with TRBD2 matching over 10 bases. Trimming removed 8 bases from V and 6 bases from J; junction bases left unmatched: 4. This CDR3 spans 13 amino acids. Germline V gene lookup returns CDR1 LNHNV and CDR2 YYDKDF (reference sequence). The CDR3 DNA reads as TGTGCCACCGGGCGGACTAGCGGCAATGAGCAGTTCTTC. It is translated as CATGRTSGNEQFF.

The rearrangement links TRBV4-1 to TRBJ2-3; D is unresolved. Germline V gene data show CDR1 as MGHRA and CDR2 as YSYEKL. The CDR3 has 13 residues. Trimming took off 1 base at V and 5 bases at J, with 7 bases between the two ends. Written as DNA, the CDR3 is TGCGCCAGCAGCCAAGTCCTTGAAGATACGCAGTATTTT. It yields the protein CASSQVLEDTQYF.

The CDR3, as DNA: TGTGCCAGCAGCTTAGGGCCCGGTGGGGGCTCACCCCTCCACTTT. It specifies CASSLGPGGGSPLHF. The chain carries TRBV7-9 and TRBJ1-6; perhaps TRBD1 as D (6 bases). The V end lost 1 base, the J end lost 10 bases, and 14 bases lay between the germline ends. There are 15 residues in the CDR3. CDR1 is SEHNR, CDR2 FQNEAQ, per germline (reference sequence).

V is TRBV5-4 and J is TRBJ1-1, with D tentatively TRBD1 (5 bases). Trimming removed 2 bases at V and 1 base at J, with 6 bases between. The germline V gene has CDR1 SGHNT and CDR2 YYREEE (reference sequence). The CDR3 has 13 amino acids. The CDR3 loop is CASSFGANTEAFF. CDR3 DNA sequence: TGTGCCAGCAGCTTTGGGGCGAACACTGAAGCTTTCTTT.

The rearrangement uses TRBV5-1 and TRBJ2-3, with 7 nucleotides matching TRBD1. The CDR3 contains 17 residues. Germline V CDR1 and CDR2: SGHRS, YFSETQ. Germline trimming cut 2 bases from V and 1 base from J; bases unmatched to any gene: 10. The CDR3 DNA follows: TGCGCCAGCAGCTTTTCGGACAGGATTGAGGGCACAGATACGCAGTATTTT. This translates into CASSFSDRIEGTDTQYF.

This clone was detected a few times. The gene calls are TRBV27 and TRBJ1-1; 8 bases are a match to TRBD1. The length of the CDR3 is 15 residues. Germline CDR1 MNHEY, CDR2 SMNVEV (reference sequence). V shed 5 bases and J 4 bases; nucleotides not matched to a gene: 9. The DNA of the CDR3 is TGTGCCAGCAGTCGTGACAGGGGAAGGTTCACTGAAGCTTTCTTT. This codes for CASSRDRGRFTEAFF.

The chain links TRBV29-1 to TRBJ1-3, with D perhaps TRBD1 (5 bases). Germline values: CDR1 SQVTM, CDR2 ANQGSEA. The CDR3 length is 13 residues. V was shortened by 1 base and J by 6 bases, with 10 bases between the two germline ends. The CDR3: CSVEAGQLNTIYF. As DNA, the CDR3 is TGCAGCGTTGAAGCAGGGCAGTTAAACACCATATATTTT.

The chain employs TRBV7-2 and TRBJ2-5; D gene ambiguous. The CDR3 runs 13 residues. Germline V gene lookup returns CDR1 SGHTA and CDR2 FQGNSA. Between the trimmed V and J ends, which lost 0 bases and 4 bases, there was a span of 6 bases. The CDR3 spells CASSLASSETQYF. The CDR3 DNA reads TGTGCCAGCAGCTTAGCGTCGTCAGAGACCCAGTACTTC.